This T cell receptor beta chain appears in the sequencing data of a study of T cell responses to AZD1222 COVID-19 vaccine (dated by TCRdb to about 2021). The study in broad terms: Because spike-specific TCR depth and breadth did not differ between the two schedules, AZD1222 recipients who got a second dose at roughly 4 weeks were pooled with those who got a second dose at roughly 12 weeks. Trial participants were enrolled into age subgroups of 18-55, 56-69 and 70-plus years, which contained around 140, 26 and 57 TCR-sequenced participants, respectively. TCR sequencing was performed for 230 to 250 trial participants, of whom around 200 were given two doses of AZD1222 and approximately 26 were given two doses of MenACWY control vaccine.

This clone was observed once. The antigen it binds to is not known. No clone much larger than this one lies a single base away; base qualities are absent. This specimen's time point label, interpreted: baseline before first vaccination. The vaccinee samples were drawn from two UK trials, COV001 and COV002, one of which was a single-blind randomized controlled phase 2/3 trial testing AZD1222 (ChAdOx1 nCoV-19) in healthy adults. Trial participant PBMC samples were collected at day 0 and day 28 after the second dose for TCRbeta chain sequencing. The CDR3 regions of human TCRbeta chains were analyzed by immunosequencing. Per the original workflow: TCRs in the repertoires were matched against a reference library of SARS-CoV-2-specific TCRs that had been generated with the MIRA antigen-specificity platform. Breadth meant the fraction of unique TCRs that were SARS-CoV-2-associated, whereas depth meant the fraction of total T cells that were SARS-CoV-2-associated. Each spike-specific TCR was assigned to its reactive spike region and to a CD4 or CD8 class using the MIRA data. Log10-transformed breadth and depth values were compared by one-way ANOVA with Sidak's multiple comparisons tests. Drawn from immuneACCESS, this table holds only the in-frame rearrangements with V and J called that TCRdb kept. Clones are partly lost; checked studies trace under half to an unresolved V gene and leave the rest unexplained. V and J calls and clone size are given by that table; D and trimming were obtained from the DNA. This sample holds 130,000 or so clones; less than 95% were observed only once. The ten largest clones represent 5.4% of the sample.

What the authors observed across the whole study: Conclusions about previously exposed vaccinees were limited because only 5 or 6 AZD1222 recipients were SARS-CoV-2 seropositive at baseline. Participants were mostly white British and included more females than males, and it was suggested by the authors that clonal diversity may have been underestimated. Epitopes outside the regions mutated in the B.1.351 and B.1.1.7 variants were reportedly recognized by nearly half of the unique spike-specific TCRs. Spike-specific TCR breadth and depth rose significantly after two AZD1222 doses compared with day 0 and with MenACWY recipients. The vaccine-associated CD4 TCRs covered the entire spike protein, and the dominant responses fell in regions 160-218 and 743-854. In the small 56-69-year group, the increase in depth fell short of significance, most likely because of low power. Because no day 14 peak-response samples were available, repertoires were characterized only after the peak T cell response.

This sample comprised peripheral blood, obtained on day 0 of AZD1222 vaccination. The TCR comes from an adult in good health.

The CDR3 protein is CASGGGRGAPLPYEQYF. The nucleotide sequence reads as follows: TGTGCCAGCGGGGGGGGCAGAGGAGCCCCTCTTCCTTACGAGCAGTACTTC. This receptor chain uses TRBV28 and TRBJ2-7; the best D guess is TRBD2, with 7 bases matching. V gives up 8 bases and J gives up 4 bases, and the segment between their germline ends measures 27 bases. The cysteine opens and the phenylalanine closes a CDR3 of 17 amino acids. Only the CDR3 DNA is retained, 51 bases long and in frame from the first base. CDR1 and CDR2 (MDHEN, SYDVKM) derive from the germline V gene.